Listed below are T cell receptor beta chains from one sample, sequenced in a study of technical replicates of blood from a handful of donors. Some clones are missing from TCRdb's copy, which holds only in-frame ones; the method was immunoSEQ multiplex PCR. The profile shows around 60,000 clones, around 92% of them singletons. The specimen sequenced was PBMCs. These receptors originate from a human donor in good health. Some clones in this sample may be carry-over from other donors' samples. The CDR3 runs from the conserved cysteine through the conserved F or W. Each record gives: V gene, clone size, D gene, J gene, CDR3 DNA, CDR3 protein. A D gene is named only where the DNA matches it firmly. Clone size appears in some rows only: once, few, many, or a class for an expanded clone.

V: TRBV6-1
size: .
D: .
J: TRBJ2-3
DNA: TGTGCCAGCAGTGAATCCCCGAGGGCAGATACGCAGTATTTT
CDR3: CASSESPRADTQYF

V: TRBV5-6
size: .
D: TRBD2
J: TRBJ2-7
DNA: TGTGCCAGTCAAGCTATGGCTAGCGGGAGCAAGTACGAGCAGTACTTC
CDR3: CASQAMASGSKYEQYF

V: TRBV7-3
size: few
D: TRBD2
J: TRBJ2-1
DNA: TGTGCCAGCAGGCCCCCTGGGGTAGCGGGAGGTCCTGGGAATGAGCAGTTCTTC
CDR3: CASRPPGVAGGPGNEQFF

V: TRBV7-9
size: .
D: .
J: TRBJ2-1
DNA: TGTGCCAGCAGCGCACGGGAGTCTGACAATGAGCAGTTCTTC
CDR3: CASSARESDNEQFF

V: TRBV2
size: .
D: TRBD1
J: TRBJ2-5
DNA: TGTGCCAGCAGTGAGCCTCGACAGGGGGAAATCCAAGAGACCCAGTACTTC
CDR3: CASSEPRQGEIQETQYF

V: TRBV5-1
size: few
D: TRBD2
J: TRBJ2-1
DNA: TGCGCCAGCAGCGCCCAGCGGGGGCTCCCCTCGAATGAGCAGTTCTTC
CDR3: CASSAQRGLPSNEQFF

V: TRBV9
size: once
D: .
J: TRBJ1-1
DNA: TGTGCCAGCAGCGGCGCGGCGACCAGCGCTGAAGCTTTCTTT
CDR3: CASSGAATSAEAFF

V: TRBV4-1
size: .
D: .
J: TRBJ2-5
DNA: TGCGCCAGCAGCCACGGGGAGACCCAGTACTTC
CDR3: CASSHGETQYF

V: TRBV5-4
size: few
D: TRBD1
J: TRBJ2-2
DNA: TGTGCCAGCAGCTTGGGAGACAGGGGGCGATCGAAGGAGCTGTTTTTT
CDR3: CASSLGDRGRSKELFF

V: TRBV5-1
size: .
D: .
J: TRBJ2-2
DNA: TGCGCCAGCAGCTTCCGGGGGAAGGACGGGGAGCTGTTTTTT
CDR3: CASSFRGKDGELFF

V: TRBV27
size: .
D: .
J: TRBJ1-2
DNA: TGTGCCAGCAGTTTAAAAACTGACTCTAACTATGGCTACACCTTC
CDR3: CASSLKTDSNYGYTF

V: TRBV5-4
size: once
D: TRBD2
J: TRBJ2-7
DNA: TGTGCCAGCAGCTTGGTTGGCGGGGGGGCCCACGAGCAGTACTTC
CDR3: CASSLVGGGAHEQYF

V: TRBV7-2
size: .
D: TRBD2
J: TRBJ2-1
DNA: TGTGCCAGCAGCTTAACTAGCGGGTTAAGTGAGCAGTTCTTC
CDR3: CASSLTSGLSEQFF

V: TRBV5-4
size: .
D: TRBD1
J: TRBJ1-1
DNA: TGTGCCAGCAGCCCCCCAGGGGGCGGGACTGAAGCTTTCTTT
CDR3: CASSPPGGGTEAFF

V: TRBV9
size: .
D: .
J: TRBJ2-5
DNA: TGTGCCAGCAGCACACAGGGTTTTCAAGAGACCCAGTACTTC
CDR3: CASSTQGFQETQYF

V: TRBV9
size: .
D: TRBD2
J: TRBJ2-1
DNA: TGTGCCAGCAGCGGATCCGGGACTAGCGGGAGTTATGAGCAGTTCTTC
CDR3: CASSGSGTSGSYEQFF

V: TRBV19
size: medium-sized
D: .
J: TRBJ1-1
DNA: TGTGCCAGTAGTATAGGGGGAGGCACTGAAGCTTTCTTT
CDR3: CASSIGGGTEAFF

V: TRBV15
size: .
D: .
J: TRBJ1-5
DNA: TGTGCCACCAGCAGAGACAGGGGTAGCAATCAGCCCCAGCATTTT
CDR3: CATSRDRGSNQPQHF

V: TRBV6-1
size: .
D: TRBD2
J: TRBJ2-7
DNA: TGTGCCAGCAGCCCCGAAGCGGGGTCTTCCTACGAGCAGTACTTC
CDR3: CASSPEAGSSYEQYF

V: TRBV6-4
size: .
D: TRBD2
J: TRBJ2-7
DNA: TGTGCCAGCAGTGGCCCACCTAGCGGGGTTAAATACGAGCAGTACTTC
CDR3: CASSGPPSGVKYEQYF

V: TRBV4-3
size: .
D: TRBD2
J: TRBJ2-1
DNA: TGCGCCAGCAGCCAAGATCGACTAGCGATGAATGAGCAGTTCTTC
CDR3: CASSQDRLAMNEQFF

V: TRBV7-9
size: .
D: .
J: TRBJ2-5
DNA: TGTGCCAGCAGCTTGGGGGGACAGCAAGAGACCCAGTACTTC
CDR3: CASSLGGQQETQYF

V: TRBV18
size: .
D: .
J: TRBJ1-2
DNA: TGTGCCAGCTCACCACCGGCCAGGGATCATTACTACACCTTC
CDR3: CASSPPARDHYYTF

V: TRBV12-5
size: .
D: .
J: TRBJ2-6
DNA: TGTGCTAGTGGTGCTCGCCTGGGGGGCTCTGGGGCCAACGTCCTGACTTTC
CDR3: CASGARLGGSGANVLTF

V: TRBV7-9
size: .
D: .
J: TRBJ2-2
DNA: TGTGCCAGCGGAGGATGGAACACCGGGGAGCTGTTTTTT
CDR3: CASGGWNTGELFF